This T cell receptor beta chain was observed in a study of blood T cells in healthy people across ages. Then a second PCR, running roughly 7 to 11 cycles, was carried out with a sample-barcoded 5' primer and a J-beta primer mix. From the 5' RACE reads, TCRdb called clonotypes with MiXCR, one entry per CDR3 protein. This sample has roughly 800,000 distinct CDR3 sequences, with more than 20% found just once. The CDR3 covers 14 residues. V dropped 5 bases and J dropped 2; count of bases not matched to a gene: 5. CDR1 DFQATT and CDR2 SNEGSKA come from the germline V gene (reference sequence). The data were also submitted as part of a second study, on T cells of mothers and their children.

The clonotype was recovered from a boy between 10 and 17 years old in good health. The sequenced sample was blood. This chain joins TRBV20-1 and TRBJ2-2; 7 bases agree with TRBD1. CDR3 region: CSAYRGRNTGELFF. DNA of the CDR3: TGCAGTGCTTACAGGGGACGCAACACCGGGGAGCTGTTTTTT.